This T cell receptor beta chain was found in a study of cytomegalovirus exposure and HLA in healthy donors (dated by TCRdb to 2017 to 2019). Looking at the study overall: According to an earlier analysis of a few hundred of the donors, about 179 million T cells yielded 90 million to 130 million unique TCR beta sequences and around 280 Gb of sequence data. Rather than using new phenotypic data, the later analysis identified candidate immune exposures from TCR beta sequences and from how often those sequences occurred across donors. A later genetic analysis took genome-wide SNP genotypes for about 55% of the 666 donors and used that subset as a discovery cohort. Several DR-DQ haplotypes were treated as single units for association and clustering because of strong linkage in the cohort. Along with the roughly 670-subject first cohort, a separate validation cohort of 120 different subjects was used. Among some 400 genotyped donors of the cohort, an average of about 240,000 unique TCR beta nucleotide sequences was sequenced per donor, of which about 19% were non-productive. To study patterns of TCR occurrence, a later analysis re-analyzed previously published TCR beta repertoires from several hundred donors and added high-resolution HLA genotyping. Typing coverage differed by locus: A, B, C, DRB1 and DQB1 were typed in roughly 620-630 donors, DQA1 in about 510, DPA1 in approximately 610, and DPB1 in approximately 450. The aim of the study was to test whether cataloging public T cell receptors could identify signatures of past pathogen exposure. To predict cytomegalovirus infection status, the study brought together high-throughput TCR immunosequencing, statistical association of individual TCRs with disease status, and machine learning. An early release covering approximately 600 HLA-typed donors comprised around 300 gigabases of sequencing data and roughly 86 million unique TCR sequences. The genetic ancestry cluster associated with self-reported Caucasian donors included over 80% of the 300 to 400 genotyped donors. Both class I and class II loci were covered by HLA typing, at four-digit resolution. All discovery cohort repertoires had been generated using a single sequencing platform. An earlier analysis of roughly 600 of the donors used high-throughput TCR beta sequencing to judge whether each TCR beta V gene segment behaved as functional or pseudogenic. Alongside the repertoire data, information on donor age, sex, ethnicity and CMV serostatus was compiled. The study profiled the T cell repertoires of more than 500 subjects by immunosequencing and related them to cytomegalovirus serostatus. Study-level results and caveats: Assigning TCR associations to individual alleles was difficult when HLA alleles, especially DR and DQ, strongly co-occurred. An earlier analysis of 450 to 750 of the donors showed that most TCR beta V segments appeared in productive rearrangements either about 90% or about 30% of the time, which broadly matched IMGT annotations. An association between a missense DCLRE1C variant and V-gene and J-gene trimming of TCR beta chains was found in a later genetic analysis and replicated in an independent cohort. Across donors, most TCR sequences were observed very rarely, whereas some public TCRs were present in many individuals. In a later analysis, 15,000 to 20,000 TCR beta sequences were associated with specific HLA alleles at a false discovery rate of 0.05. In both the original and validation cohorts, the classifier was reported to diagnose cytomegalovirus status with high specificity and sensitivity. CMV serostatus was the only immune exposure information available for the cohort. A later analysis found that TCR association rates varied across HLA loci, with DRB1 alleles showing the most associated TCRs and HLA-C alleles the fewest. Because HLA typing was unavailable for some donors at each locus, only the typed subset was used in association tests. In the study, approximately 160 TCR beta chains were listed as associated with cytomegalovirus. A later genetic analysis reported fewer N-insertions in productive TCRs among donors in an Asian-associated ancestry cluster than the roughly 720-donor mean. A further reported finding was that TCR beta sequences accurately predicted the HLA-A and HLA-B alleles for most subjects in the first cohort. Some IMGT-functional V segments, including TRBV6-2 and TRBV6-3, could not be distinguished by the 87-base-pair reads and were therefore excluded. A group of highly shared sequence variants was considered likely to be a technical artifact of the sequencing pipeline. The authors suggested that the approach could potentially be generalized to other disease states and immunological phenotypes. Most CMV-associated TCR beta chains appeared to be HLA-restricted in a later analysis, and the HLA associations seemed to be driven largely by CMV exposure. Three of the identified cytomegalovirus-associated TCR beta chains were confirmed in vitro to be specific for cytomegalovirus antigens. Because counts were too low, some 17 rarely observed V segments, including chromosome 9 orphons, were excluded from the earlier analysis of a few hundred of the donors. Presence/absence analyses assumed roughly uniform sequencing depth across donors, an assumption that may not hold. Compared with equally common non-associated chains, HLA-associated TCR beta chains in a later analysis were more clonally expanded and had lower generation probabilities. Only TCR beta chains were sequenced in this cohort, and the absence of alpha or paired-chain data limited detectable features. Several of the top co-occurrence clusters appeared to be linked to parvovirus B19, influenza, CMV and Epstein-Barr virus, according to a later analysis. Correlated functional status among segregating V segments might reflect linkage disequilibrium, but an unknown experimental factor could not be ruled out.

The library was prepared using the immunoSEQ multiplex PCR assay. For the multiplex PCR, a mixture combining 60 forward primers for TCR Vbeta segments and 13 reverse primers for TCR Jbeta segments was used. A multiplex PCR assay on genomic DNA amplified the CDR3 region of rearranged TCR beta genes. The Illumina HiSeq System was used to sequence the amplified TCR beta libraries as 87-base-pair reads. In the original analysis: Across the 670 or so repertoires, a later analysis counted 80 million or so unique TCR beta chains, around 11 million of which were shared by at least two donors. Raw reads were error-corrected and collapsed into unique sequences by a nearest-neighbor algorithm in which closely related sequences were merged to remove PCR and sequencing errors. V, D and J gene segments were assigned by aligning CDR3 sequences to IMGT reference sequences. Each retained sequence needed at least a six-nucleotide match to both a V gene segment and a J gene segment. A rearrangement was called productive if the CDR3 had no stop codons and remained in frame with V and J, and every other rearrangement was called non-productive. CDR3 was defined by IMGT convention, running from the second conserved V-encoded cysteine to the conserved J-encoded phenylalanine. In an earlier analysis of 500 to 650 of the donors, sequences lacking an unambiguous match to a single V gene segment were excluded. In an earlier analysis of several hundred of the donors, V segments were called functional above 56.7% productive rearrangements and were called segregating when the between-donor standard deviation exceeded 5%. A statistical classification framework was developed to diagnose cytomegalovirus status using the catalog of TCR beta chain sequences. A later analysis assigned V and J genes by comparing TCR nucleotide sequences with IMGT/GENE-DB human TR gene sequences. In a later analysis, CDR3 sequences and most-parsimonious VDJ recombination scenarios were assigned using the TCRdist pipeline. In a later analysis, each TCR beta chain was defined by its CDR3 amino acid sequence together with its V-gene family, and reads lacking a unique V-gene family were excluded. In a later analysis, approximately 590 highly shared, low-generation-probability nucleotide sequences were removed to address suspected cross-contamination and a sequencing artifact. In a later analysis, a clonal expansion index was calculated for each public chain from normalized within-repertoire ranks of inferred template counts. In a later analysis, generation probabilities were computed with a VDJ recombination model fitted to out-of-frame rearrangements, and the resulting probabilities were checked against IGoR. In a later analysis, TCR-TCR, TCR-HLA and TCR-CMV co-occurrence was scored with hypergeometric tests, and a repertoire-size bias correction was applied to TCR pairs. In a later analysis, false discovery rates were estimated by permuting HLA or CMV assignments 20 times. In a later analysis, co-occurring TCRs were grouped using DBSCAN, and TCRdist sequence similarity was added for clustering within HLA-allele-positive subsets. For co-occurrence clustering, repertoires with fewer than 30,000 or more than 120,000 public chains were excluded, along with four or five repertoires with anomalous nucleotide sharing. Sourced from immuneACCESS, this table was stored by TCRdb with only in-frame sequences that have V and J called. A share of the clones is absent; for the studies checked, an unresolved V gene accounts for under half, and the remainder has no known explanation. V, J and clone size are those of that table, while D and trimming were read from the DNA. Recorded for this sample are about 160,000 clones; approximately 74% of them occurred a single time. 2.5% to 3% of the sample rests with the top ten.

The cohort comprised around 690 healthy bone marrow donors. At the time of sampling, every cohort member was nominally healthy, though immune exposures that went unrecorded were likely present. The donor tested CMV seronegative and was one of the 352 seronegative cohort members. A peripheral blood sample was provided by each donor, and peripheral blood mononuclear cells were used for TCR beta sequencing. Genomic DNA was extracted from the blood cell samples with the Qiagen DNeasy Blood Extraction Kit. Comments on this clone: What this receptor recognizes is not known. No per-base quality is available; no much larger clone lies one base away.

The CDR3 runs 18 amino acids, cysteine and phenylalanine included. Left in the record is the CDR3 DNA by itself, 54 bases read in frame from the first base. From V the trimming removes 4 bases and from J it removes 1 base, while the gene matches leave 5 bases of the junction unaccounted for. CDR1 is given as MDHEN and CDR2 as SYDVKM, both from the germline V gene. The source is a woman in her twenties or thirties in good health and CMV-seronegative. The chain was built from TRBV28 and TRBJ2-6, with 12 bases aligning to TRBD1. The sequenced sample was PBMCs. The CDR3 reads CASSSLGQGASGANVLTF. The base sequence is TGTGCCAGCAGTTCACTGGGACAGGGGGCTTCTGGGGCCAACGTCCTGACTTTC.